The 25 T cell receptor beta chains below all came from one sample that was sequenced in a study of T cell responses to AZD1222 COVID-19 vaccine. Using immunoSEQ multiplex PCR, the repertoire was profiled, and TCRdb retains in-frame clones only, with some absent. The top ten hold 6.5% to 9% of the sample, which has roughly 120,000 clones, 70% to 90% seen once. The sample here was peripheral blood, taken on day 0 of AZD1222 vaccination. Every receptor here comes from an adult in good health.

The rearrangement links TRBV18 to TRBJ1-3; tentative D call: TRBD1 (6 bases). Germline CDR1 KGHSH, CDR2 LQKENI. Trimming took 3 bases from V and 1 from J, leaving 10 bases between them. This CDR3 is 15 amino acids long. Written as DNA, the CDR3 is TGTGCCAGCTCACCGGGAGGGGGATCTGGAAACACCATATATTTT. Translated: CASSPGGGSGNTIYF.

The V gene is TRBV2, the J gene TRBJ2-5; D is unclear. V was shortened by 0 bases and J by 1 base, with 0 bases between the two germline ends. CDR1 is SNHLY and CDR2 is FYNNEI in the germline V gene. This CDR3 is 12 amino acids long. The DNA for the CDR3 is TGTGCCAGCAGTGAAGCCCAAGAGACCCAGTACTTC. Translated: CASSEAQETQYF.

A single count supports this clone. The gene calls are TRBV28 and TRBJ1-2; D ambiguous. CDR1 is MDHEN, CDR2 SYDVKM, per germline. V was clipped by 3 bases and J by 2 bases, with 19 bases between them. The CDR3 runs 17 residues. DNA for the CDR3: TGTGCCAGCAGTTTGGAAACTAGAGGGATCCCCAACTATGGCTACACCTTC. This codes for CASSLETRGIPNYGYTF.

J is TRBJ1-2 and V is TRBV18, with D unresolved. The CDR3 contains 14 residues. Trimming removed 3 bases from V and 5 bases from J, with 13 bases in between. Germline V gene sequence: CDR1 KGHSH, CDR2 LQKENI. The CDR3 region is CASSPLDGGYGYTF. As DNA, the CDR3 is TGTGCCAGCTCACCTTTGGACGGAGGTTATGGCTACACCTTC.

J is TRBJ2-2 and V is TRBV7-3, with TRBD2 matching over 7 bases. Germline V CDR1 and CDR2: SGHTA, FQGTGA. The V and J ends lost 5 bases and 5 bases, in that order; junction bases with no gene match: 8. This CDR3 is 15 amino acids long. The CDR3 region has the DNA TGTGCCAGCAGCCCGACGGGAGGAGGAACCGGGGAGCTGTTTTTT. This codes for CASSPTGGGTGELFF.

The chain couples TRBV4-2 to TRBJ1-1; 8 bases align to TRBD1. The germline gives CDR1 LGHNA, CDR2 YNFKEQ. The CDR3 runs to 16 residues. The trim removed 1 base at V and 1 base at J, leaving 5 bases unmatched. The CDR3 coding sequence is TGTGCCAGCAGCCAAGTGAGACAGGGGTGGAACACTGAAGCTTTCTTT. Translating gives CASSQVRQGWNTEAFF.

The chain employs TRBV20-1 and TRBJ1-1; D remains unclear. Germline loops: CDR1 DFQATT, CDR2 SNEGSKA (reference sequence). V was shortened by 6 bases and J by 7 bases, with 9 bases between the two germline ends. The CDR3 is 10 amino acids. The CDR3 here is CSAKDREAFF. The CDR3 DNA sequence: TGCAGTGCGAAGGACCGTGAAGCTTTCTTT.

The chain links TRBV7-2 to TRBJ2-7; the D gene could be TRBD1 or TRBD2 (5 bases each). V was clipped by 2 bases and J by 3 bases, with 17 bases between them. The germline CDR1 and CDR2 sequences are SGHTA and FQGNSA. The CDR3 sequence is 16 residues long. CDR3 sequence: CASSLRSGQGDYEQYF. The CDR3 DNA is TGTGCCAGCAGCTTAAGGTCGGGGCAGGGCGACTACGAGCAGTACTTC.

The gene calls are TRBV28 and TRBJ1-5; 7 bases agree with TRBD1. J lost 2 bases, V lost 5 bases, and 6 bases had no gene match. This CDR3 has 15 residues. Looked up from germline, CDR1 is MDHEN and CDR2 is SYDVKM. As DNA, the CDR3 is TGTGCCAGCAGTCCCCAGGGGGAGGGCAATCAGCCCCAGCATTTT. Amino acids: CASSPQGEGNQPQHF. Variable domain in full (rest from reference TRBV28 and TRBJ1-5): DVKVTQSSRYLVKRTGEKVFLECVQDMDHENMFWYRQDPGLGLRLIYFSYDVKMKEKGDIPEGYSVSREKKERFSLILESASTNQTSMYLCASSPQGEGNQPQHFGDGTRLSIL.

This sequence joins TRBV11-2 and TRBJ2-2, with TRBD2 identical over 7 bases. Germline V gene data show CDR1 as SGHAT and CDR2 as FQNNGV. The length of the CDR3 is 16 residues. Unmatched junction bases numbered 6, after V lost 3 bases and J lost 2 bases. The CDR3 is CASSFRRELNTGELFF. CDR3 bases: TGTGCCAGCAGCTTTCGGCGGGAGTTAAACACCGGGGAGCTGTTTTTT. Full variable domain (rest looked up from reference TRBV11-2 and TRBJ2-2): EAGVAQSPRYKIIEKRQSVAFWCNPISGHATLYWYQQILGQGPKLLIQFQNNGVVDDSQLPKDRFSAERLKGVDSTLKIQPAKLEDSAVYLCASSFRRELNTGELFFGEGSRLTVL.

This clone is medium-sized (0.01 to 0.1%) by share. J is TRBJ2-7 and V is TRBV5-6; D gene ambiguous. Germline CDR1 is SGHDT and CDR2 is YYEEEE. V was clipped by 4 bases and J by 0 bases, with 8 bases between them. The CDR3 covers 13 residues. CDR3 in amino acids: CASSPPLSYEQYF. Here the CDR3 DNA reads TGTGCCAGCAGCCCCCCCCTCTCCTACGAGCAGTACTTC. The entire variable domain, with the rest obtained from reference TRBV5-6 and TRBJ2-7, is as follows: DAGVTQSPTHLIKTRGQQVTLRCSPKSGHDTVSWYQQALGQGPQFIFQYYEEEERQRGNFPDRFSGHQFPNYSSELNVNALLLGDSALYLCASSPPLSYEQYFGPGTRLTVT.

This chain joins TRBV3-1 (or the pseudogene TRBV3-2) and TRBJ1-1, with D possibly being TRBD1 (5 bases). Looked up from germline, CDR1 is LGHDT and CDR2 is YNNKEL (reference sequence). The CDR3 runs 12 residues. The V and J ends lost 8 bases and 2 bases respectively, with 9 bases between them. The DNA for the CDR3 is TGTGCCAGCGGGACGCCCAACACTGAAGCTTTCTTT. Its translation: CASGTPNTEAFF.

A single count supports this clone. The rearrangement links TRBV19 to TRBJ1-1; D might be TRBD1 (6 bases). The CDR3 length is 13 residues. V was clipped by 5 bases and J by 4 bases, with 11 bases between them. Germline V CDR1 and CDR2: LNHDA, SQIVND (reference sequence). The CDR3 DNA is TGTGCCAGTAGTCGCAAACAGGGCACTGAAGCTTTCTTT. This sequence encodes CASSRKQGTEAFF.

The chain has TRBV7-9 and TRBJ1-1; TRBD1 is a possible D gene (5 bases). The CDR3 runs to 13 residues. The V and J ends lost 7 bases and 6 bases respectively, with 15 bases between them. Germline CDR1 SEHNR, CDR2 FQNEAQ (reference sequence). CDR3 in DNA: TGTGCCAGCACCCGGGGGGGTATGGCTGAAGCTTTCTTT. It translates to CASTRGGMAEAFF.

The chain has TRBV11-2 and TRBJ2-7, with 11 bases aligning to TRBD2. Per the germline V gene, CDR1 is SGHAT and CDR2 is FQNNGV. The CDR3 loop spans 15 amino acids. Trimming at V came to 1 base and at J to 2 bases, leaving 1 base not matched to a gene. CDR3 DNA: TGTGCCAGCAGCTTAGTAGCGGGAGGGCCCTACGAGCAGTACTTC. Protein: CASSLVAGGPYEQYF. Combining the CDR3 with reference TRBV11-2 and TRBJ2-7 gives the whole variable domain EAGVAQSPRYKIIEKRQSVAFWCNPISGHATLYWYQQILGQGPKLLIQFQNNGVVDDSQLPKDRFSAERLKGVDSTLKIQPAKLEDSAVYLCASSLVAGGPYEQYFGPGTRLTVT.

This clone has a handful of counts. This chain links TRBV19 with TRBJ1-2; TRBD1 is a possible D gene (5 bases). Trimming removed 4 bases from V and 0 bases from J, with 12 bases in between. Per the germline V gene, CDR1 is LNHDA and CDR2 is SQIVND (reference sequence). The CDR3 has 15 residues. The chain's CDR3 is CASSRQQEANYGYTF. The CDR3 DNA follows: TGTGCCAGTAGTAGACAACAGGAAGCTAACTATGGCTACACCTTC. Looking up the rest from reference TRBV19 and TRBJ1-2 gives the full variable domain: DGGITQSPKYLFRKEGQNVTLSCEQNLNHDAMYWYRQDPGQGLRLIYYSQIVNDFQKGDIAEGYSVSREKKESFPLTVTSAQKNPTAFYLCASSRQQEANYGYTFGSGTRLTVV.

The CDR3 spells CSVRQANTGELFF. CDR3 DNA: TGCAGCGTTCGCCAGGCGAACACCGGGGAGCTGTTTTTT. The V call is TRBV29-1, the J call TRBJ2-2; the D is unclear. The CDR3 is made up of 13 amino acids. CDR1 SQVTM and CDR2 ANQGSEA come from the germline V gene. Trimming cost V 5 bases and J 0 bases, with 7 bases left between them.

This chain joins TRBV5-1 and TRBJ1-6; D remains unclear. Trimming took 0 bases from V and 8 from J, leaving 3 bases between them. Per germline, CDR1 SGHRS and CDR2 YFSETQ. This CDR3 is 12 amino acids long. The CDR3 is CASSLADSPLHF. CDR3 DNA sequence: TGCGCCAGCAGCTTGGCCGATTCACCCCTCCACTTT.

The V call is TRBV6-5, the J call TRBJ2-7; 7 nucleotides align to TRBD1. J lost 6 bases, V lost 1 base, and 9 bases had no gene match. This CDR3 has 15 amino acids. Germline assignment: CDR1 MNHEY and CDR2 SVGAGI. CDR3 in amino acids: CASSYLKGAGGEQYF. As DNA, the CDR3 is TGTGCCAGCAGTTACTTAAAAGGGGCAGGGGGCGAGCAGTACTTC.

CDR3 sequence reads: CAWSAQWGRGAINYGYTF. The CDR3 DNA follows: TGTGCCTGGAGCGCCCAATGGGGCAGGGGCGCTATTAACTATGGCTACACCTTC. The V and J genes are TRBV30 and TRBJ1-2; possible D gene TRBD1, 6 bases. The CDR3 has 18 amino acids. CDR1 GTSNPN and CDR2 SVGIG come from the germline V gene (reference sequence). The V end lost 3 bases, the J end lost 1 base, and 24 bases lay between the germline ends.

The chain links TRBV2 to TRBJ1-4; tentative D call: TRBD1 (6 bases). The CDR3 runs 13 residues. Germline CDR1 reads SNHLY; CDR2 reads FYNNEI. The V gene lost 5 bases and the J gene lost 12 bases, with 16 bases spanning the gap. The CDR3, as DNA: TGTGCCAGCAGTCGGACTCAGGGGATCCAACTGTTTTTT. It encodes CASSRTQGIQLFF.

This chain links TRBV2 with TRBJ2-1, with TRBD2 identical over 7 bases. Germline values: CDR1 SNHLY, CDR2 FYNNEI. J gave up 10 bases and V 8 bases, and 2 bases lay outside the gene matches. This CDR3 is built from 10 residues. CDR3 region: CASGGSEQFF. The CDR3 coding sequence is TGTGCCAGCGGCGGGAGCGAGCAGTTCTTC.

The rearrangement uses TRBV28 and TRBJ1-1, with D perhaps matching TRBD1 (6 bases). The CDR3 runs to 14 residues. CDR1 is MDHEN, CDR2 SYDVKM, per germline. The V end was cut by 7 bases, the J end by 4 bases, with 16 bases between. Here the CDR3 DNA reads TGTGCCAGCACGACCCTGGGGGCGGTCACTGAAGCTTTCTTT. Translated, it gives CASTTLGAVTEAFF.

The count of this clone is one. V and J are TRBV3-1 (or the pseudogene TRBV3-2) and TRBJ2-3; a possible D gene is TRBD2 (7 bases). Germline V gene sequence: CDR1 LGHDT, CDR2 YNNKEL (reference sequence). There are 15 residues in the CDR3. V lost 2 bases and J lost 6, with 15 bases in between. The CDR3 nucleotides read TGTGCCAGCAGCCAATTCCGGGGGGCGAGGGATACGCAGTATTTT. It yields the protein CASSQFRGARDTQYF.

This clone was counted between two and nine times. CDR3 sequence (DNA): TGCAGTGCTAGTCGACGGGGGGTCAATCAGCCCCAGCATTTT. Protein: CSASRRGVNQPQHF. The chain employs TRBV20-1 and TRBJ1-5; weak D call: TRBD1 (5 bases). This CDR3 is built from 14 residues. Germline loops: CDR1 DFQATT, CDR2 SNEGSKA (reference sequence). Between the trimmed V and J ends, which lost 3 bases and 3 bases, there was a span of 12 bases.